A single T cell receptor (beta chain) is shown here with its context. Its antigen is not identified. These data originate in a study of cytomegalovirus exposure and HLA in healthy donors. Overall study findings and caveats: With further analysis later on, most CMV-associated TCR beta chains appeared HLA-restricted. Confirmation was obtained in vitro that a few CMV-associated chains are specific for CMV antigens. Some V segments could not be told apart, so they were left out, TRBV6-2 and TRBV6-3 among them.

13 Jbeta primers and 60 Vbeta primers were used for the PCR. Repertoires were generated with immunoSEQ multiplex PCR, while TCRdb's copy carries only in-frame clones and drops some. The sample records around 76,000 clones, around 70% being singletons. The germline gives CDR1 GTSNPN, CDR2 SVGIG (reference sequence). The CDR3 spans 14 residues. V dropped 0 bases and J dropped 5; count of bases not matched to a gene: 2. The sample consisted of PBMCs. This TCR was recovered from a woman between 50 and 59 years old in good health and CMV-seropositive. V gene TRBV30 combines with J gene TRBJ2-4, with 9 bases fitting TRBD2. CDR3 residues: CAWSVAGGQNIQYF. The CDR3 DNA reads as TGTGCCTGGAGTGTGGCGGGAGGGCAAAACATTCAGTACTTC.